This T cell receptor beta chain was documented in a study of T cells expressing NK-cell markers. Reanalyzing the 5' RACE reads, TCRdb keeps one entry per CDR3 protein, without DNA. In all, the sample yields 200,000 to 300,000 distinct CDR3 sequences. The CDR3 covers 17 residues. CDR1 SQVTM and CDR2 ANQGSEA come from the germline V gene. The rearrangement uses TRBV29-1 and TRBJ2-1; there is no DNA to check the TCRdb D call of TRBD2. Sample: blood T cells: a sorted CD56 or NKG2C T cell subset, CD4+ or CD8+ T cells, or bulk PBMC T cells (not recorded which). This TCR derives from a man aged 18 to 35 in good health. The CDR3 region is CSGGRSGEYRVYNEQFF.